This TCR beta chain was sequenced for a study of T cells in Graves' hyperthyroidism and ophthalmopathy. From germline, CDR1 is MDHEN and CDR2 SYDVKM. The CDR3 is 11 amino acids. The CDR3 regions of TCR beta were amplified from RNA transcripts. The HTBI primer set served for first-round RT-PCR of the TCR CDR3. Via MiXCR, TCRdb re-called the multiplex PCR reads, giving one row per CDR3 protein. In the table there are more than 550,000 distinct CDR3 sequences, around 15% of which are singletons. This rearrangement joins TRBV28 to TRBJ2-2; a weak D match, TRBD1 (8 bases). The sequence derives from a man aged 50-59 years with Graves' hyperthyroidism. Sample: blood. The CDR3, as DNA: TGTACAGGGGGGGGGTTGAGGGAGCTGTTTTTT. The encoded protein is CTGGGLRELFF.